Listed below are T cell receptor beta chains from one sample, sequenced in a study of blood T cell repertoires in COVID-19. Sequenced by immunoSEQ multiplex PCR; TCRdb stores in-frame clones only, minus some. The sample shows some 130,000 clones, roughly 88% of them seen only once. Sequencing was carried out using PBMCs or T cells enriched from blood (not recorded which). The source of these receptors is a man aged 50-59 years who had recovered from COVID-19. Each CDR3 is given with its conserved first and last residue. The D gene is left open where the match is weak. A row's size may be missing; if present it is once, few, many or a size class.

d_call clone_size j_call v_call cdr3_nt cdr3_aa
TRBD2 once TRBJ2-1 TRBV24-1 TGTGCCACCAGTGCTGCGGGAGGGCCCAATGAGCAGTTCTTC CATSAAGGPNEQFF
NA NA TRBJ2-3 TRBV27 TGTGCCAGCAGGGTAGAGGGGGGCACAGATACGCAGTATTTT CASRVEGGTDTQYF
NA NA TRBJ2-1 TRBV5-1 TGCGCCAGCAGCTTAACCGGGATAGCGAACAATGAGCAGTTCTTC CASSLTGIANNEQFF
NA once TRBJ1-2 TRBV2 TGTGCCAGCAGTGAATCGGGGAGGGACTACTATGGCTACACCTTC CASSESGRDYYGYTF
TRBD2 NA TRBJ2-5 TRBV19 TGTGCCAGTAGTGGGACTAGCGGGAGTTCTCCCCAGTACTTC CASSGTSGSSPQYF
NA NA TRBJ1-3 TRBV7-6 TGTGCCAGCAGCTTGGGTGTCGGGGCTGGAAACACCATATATTTT CASSLGVGAGNTIYF
NA NA TRBJ1-1 TRBV7-2 TGTGCCAGCAGCTTAGGGTTCGGGAACACTGAAGCTTTCTTT CASSLGFGNTEAFF
NA few TRBJ1-1 TRBV28 TGTGCCAGCAGGGGAGGGGTGGCTGAAGCTTTCTTT CASRGGVAEAFF
NA NA TRBJ2-3 TRBV30 TGTGCCTGGAGTGGCGGGGCGGGCACAGATACGCAGTATTTT CAWSGGAGTDTQYF
TRBD1 NA TRBJ1-5 TRBV27 TGTGCCAGCAGTGCGGACAGGGGACAGCCCCAGCATTTT CASSADRGQPQHF